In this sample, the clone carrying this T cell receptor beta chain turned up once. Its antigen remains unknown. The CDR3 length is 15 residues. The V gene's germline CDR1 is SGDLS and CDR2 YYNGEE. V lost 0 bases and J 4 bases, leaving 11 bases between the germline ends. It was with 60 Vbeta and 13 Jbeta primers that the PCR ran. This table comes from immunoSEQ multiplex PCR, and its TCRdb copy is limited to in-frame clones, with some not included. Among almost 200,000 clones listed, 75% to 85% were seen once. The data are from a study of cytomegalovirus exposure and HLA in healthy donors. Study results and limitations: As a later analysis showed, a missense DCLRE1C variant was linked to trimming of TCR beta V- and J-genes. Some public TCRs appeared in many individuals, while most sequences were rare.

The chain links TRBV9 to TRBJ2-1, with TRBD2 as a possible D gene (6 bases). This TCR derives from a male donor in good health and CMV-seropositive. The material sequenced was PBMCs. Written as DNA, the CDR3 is TGTGCCAGCAGCGTAGACTTGGGGACTTACAATGAGCAGTTCTTC. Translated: CASSVDLGTYNEQFF.